This T cell receptor (beta chain) was observed in a study of beta chain features in type 1 diabetes (dated by TCRdb to 2016 to 2018). General notes on the study: Mean age, gender distribution, total cell number and subset yield did not differ between patients and healthy donors. Regulatory and stem cell-like memory subsets were obtained from only 8 patients and about eight healthy donors, while naive and central memory subsets were obtained from all 30 or so donors. The study compared TCRB repertoires of sorted circulating CD4+ T cell subsets between recently diagnosed type 1 diabetes patients and matched healthy donors. A total of approximately 99,000,000 sorted cells were examined across all samples, and RNA yield correlated strongly with the number of cells per subset.

Per the germline V gene (reference sequence), LNHNV is the CDR1 and YYDKDF is the CDR2. V is cut by 3 bases and J by 4 bases, and the space between the germline ends is 12 bases. Including cysteine and phenylalanine, the CDR3 has 14 amino acids. The retained sequence is limited to the CDR3, 42 bases, with the frame set at the first base. All of the isolated RNA was reverse transcribed with the High Capacity cDNA Reverse Transcription Kit, so expressed TCRB transcripts were sequenced. Deep immunoSEQ sequencing was performed on naive, central memory and regulatory T cell samples, with an average of roughly 3.5 million total reads per sample. After sorted cells were lysed in RLT buffer, RNA was extracted with DNase-treated RNeasy Micro or Mini kits, with the choice depending on cell number. Each cell subset was processed on its own to prevent cross-contamination, while patient and healthy donor samples were processed together. The immunoSEQ multiplex PCR was used to amplify TCRB sequences from cDNA, yielding 87-bp fragments that span the CDR3 region. Amplicons were sequenced on the Illumina HiSeq platform. Concerning the study's data processing: Synthetic template baselines were used to correct PCR bias computationally, reads within Hamming distance 2 were collapsed, and singletons that could not be merged were discarded. By aligning reads against IMGT, V, D and J genes, CDR3 length, and insertions or deletions at six rearrangement sites were assigned. Clonotype counts were normalized to sorted cell number within each subset before computing true diversity and Gini coefficients with the tcR R package. The overlap coefficient, calculated on TCRB nucleotide sequences, was used to measure repertoire sharing. As a proxy for the pre-selection repertoire, out-of-frame TCRB sequences from naive cells were analyzed. TCRdb took over this immuneACCESS table, retaining in-frame rearrangements with V and J assigned. Such tables are incomplete; in checked studies, under half of the missing clones stem from an unresolved V gene, and the remainder is unexplained. The V and J calls and clone size come from that table; D and trimming were worked out from the DNA. Here the sample has almost 350,000 clones; about 19% occur a single time. Approximately 0.046% of the sample goes to the ten largest clones.

Each donor gave one peripheral blood draw, averaging approximately 110 mL, which was collected into heparinised tubes. Naive, central memory, regulatory and stem cell-like memory CD4+ T cells were sorted on a BD FACSAria II using a panel including CD45RO, CCR7, CD25, CD127, CD95 and CD27. All sorted populations exceeded 95% purity. PBMCs were isolated right away by Lymphoprep density gradient centrifugation and were stained directly, without culture. So that batch effects would be minimized, each experiment stained and sorted samples in pairs, pairing one healthy donor with one patient. Study-wide findings and limitations: Only small numbers of individuals were included in the HLA sub-analyses, which left unresolved whether HLA type had any influence on TCRB rearrangement. Type 1 diabetes patients showed a moderate but significant shortening of TCRB CDR3 length in all four CD4+ subsets. Because cDNA was sequenced instead of genomic DNA, highly expressing activated cells could be over-represented, though the groups showed no difference in activation or CD3 levels. Naive, central memory and regulatory TCRB repertoires appeared more similar among patients than among healthy donors. Patients with type 1 diabetes made fewer insertions and deleted more nucleotides at VDJ recombination sites, implying thymic rearrangement abnormalities. Shorter templates might be favored by PCR, yet because patient and control samples were amplified and corrected together, any such skew would affect both groups equally.

Details on this clone: Which antigen it targets is not known. No per-base quality is available; no much larger clone lies one base away.

Specimen: naive CD4+ T cells from blood. The cell subset or site label for this specimen denotes: true naive CD4+ T cells. The rearrangement joined TRBV15 to TRBJ2-5; TRBD2 could be the D gene, as 5 bases match. This sequence was found in a woman younger than 35 in good health. The base sequence is TGTGCCACCAGCAGGGACTCCGCCCTAGAGACCCAGTACTTC. This sequence encodes CATSRDSALETQYF. The reference TRBV15 and TRBJ2-5 proteins fill in what lies around the CDR3, so the full variable domain reads DAMVIQNPRYQVTQFGKPVTLSCSQTLNHNVMYWYQQKSSQAPKLLFHYYDKDFNNEADTPDNFQSRRPNTSFCFLDIRSPGLGDTAMYLCATSRDSALETQYFGPGTRLLVL.